The clone carrying this T cell receptor (beta chain) was observed many times. Its antigen remains unknown. These data come from a study of CD8 T cells in ankylosing spondylitis. Overall study findings and caveats: Disease-linked clones reportedly showed significant enrichment in matched ankylosing spondylitis synovial fluid. CD8+ cells made up the disease-linked clones, which were relatively rare in peripheral blood. Made up of eight or nine highly homologous variants, a TCR beta motif appeared characteristic of ankylosing spondylitis blood.

The trim removed 3 bases at V and 6 bases at J, leaving 10 bases unmatched. Germline V gives CDR1 SGHRS, CDR2 YFSETQ. The CDR3 sequence is 16 residues long. Using its own MiXCR run on the 5' RACE reads, TCRdb lists one record per CDR3 protein. The top ten hold around 11% of the sample, which has some 140,000 distinct CDR3 sequences, 5.5% to 7.5% seen once. V usage is TRBV5-1 and J usage is TRBJ2-2, with 8 bases aligning to TRBD2. Sequencing was done on a sample of blood, either unsorted or a sorted T cell fraction (not recorded which). The source of this sequence is a female donor with ankylosing spondylitis or in good health (not recorded which). The CDR3 DNA reads TGCGCCAGCAGCTATTCTGGCGGGGGGAGACCCGGGGAGCTGTTTTTT. Its translation is CASSYSGGGRPGELFF.